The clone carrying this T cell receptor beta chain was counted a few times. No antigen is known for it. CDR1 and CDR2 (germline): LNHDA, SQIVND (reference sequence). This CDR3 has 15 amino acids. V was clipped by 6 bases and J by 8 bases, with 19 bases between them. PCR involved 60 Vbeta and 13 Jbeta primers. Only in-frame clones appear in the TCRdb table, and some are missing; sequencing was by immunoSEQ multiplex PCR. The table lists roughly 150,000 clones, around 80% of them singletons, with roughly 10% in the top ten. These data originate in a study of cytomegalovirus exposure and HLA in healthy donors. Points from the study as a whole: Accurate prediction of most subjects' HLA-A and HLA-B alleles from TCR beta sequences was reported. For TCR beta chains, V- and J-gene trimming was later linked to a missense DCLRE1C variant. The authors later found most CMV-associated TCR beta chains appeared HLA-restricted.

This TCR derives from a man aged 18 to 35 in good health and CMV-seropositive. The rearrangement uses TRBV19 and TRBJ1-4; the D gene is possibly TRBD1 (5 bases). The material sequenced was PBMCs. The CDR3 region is CASSVGGGYREKLFF. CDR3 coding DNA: TGTGCCAGTAGCGTCGGCGGGGGATATCGGGAAAAACTGTTTTTT.